One sample yielded the 2 T cell receptor beta chains listed below, sequenced in a study of blood T cell repertoires in COVID-19. Produced via immunoSEQ multiplex PCR; TCRdb's table is partial and in-frame only. The repertoire holds about 310,000 clones, approximately 85% seen once, with around 2.2% in the top ten. Sequenced: PBMCs or T cells enriched from blood (not recorded which). These receptors all stem from a young man who had recovered from COVID-19.

The gene calls are TRBV7-9 and TRBJ2-2; 12 bases fit TRBD2. Looked up from germline, CDR1 is SEHNR and CDR2 is FQNEAQ (reference sequence). The CDR3 has 18 residues. J gave up 0 bases and V 6 bases, and 8 bases lay outside the gene matches. The CDR3 protein is CASRPRLAGDPNTGELFF. For the CDR3, the DNA is TGTGCCAGCAGACCGAGACTAGCGGGGGACCCGAACACCGGGGAGCTGTTTTTT.

Details on this clone: Its ends do not fully match the called genes, so a read error is possible. The chain employs TRBV2 and TRBJ2-1; 8 bases are shared with TRBD2. This CDR3 has 13 amino acids. CDR1 is SNHLY, CDR2 FYNNEI, per germline. The CDR3 DNA reads as TGTGCCAGCAGTGAAGAATGGTCGGGGGGGTGTATCTTC. Encoded protein: CASSEEWSGGCIF.